A selection of T cell receptor beta chains follows, all from one sample in a study of blood T cells in healthy people across ages. TCRdb re-called the 5' RACE reads with MiXCR, one entry per CDR3 protein. The table shows roughly 800,000 distinct CDR3 sequences, with 20% to 25% occurring only once. These data are also associated with another study on T cells of mothers and their children.

Input material: blood. All receptors derive from a boy between 5 and 17 years old in good health. Both conserved end residues are part of each CDR3. The order of the fields is D gene, V gene, clone size, J gene, CDR3 DNA, CDR3 protein. The D gene is left open where the match is weak. Clone size appears in some rows only: once, few, many, or a class for an expanded clone.

d_gene: TRBD1
v_gene: TRBV7-2
abundance: NA
j_gene: TRBJ1-2
CDR3nt: TGTGCCAGCTCAGGGGGCCTAGACTATGGCTACACCTTC
CDR3aa: CASSGGLDYGYTF

d_gene: NA
v_gene: TRBV7-9
abundance: NA
j_gene: TRBJ2-5
CDR3nt: TGTGCCAGCAGCGATATACCGGGACGGGACCAAGAGACCCAGTACTTC
CDR3aa: CASSDIPGRDQETQYF

d_gene: TRBD2
v_gene: TRBV10-3
abundance: once
j_gene: TRBJ2-2
CDR3nt: TGTGCCATCAGTGATTTAGCGGGAGGCCAAAACACCGGGGAGCTGTTTTTT
CDR3aa: CAISDLAGGQNTGELFF

d_gene: NA
v_gene: TRBV29-1
abundance: few
j_gene: TRBJ1-4
CDR3nt: TGCAGCGTTGAAGTTCAGGGGTCGGGTGAAAAACTGTTTTTT
CDR3aa: CSVEVQGSGEKLFF

d_gene: NA
v_gene: TRBV5-1
abundance: NA
j_gene: TRBJ2-2
CDR3nt: TGCGCCAGCAGCTTGATACTGGGGAAGACCGGGGAGCTGTTTTTT
CDR3aa: CASSLILGKTGELFF

d_gene: TRBD2
v_gene: TRBV20-1
abundance: NA
j_gene: TRBJ2-5
CDR3nt: TGCAGTGCTAGAGTATGGAGACTAGCGTCCCGGGCCCAAGAGACCCAGTACTTC
CDR3aa: CSARVWRLASRAQETQYF

d_gene: NA
v_gene: TRBV12-3/TRBV12-4
abundance: few
j_gene: TRBJ2-1
CDR3nt: TGTGCCAGCAGTCCGATAGCGCCTTACAATGAGCAGTTCTTC
CDR3aa: CASSPIAPYNEQFF

d_gene: NA
v_gene: TRBV28
abundance: few
j_gene: TRBJ2-1
CDR3nt: TGTGCCAGCACCGCCGGGACTTTGGGGAGTAATGAGCAGTTCTTC
CDR3aa: CASTAGTLGSNEQFF

d_gene: NA
v_gene: TRBV25-1
abundance: few
j_gene: TRBJ1-2
CDR3nt: TGTGCCAGCAGTGCAGCAAACTATGGCTACACCTTC
CDR3aa: CASSAANYGYTF

d_gene: NA
v_gene: TRBV7-9
abundance: few
j_gene: TRBJ2-5
CDR3nt: TGTGCCAGCAGCTTAGCTCTAGGCAGCCAAGAGACCCAGTACTTC
CDR3aa: CASSLALGSQETQYF

d_gene: NA
v_gene: TRBV13
abundance: few
j_gene: TRBJ1-4
CDR3nt: TGTGCCAGCAGCTTATCTGGGGGGACTAATGAAAAACTGTTTTTT
CDR3aa: CASSLSGGTNEKLFF

d_gene: NA
v_gene: TRBV27
abundance: NA
j_gene: TRBJ1-5
CDR3nt: TGTGCCAGCAGTTTCGGTCCGGGTCAGCCCCAGCATTTT
CDR3aa: CASSFGPGQPQHF

d_gene: TRBD2
v_gene: TRBV5-1
abundance: NA
j_gene: TRBJ2-7
CDR3nt: TGCGCCAGCAGCTTGGGGGTAGCGGGAGCTTCCTACGAGCAGTACTTC
CDR3aa: CASSLGVAGASYEQYF

d_gene: TRBD1
v_gene: TRBV2
abundance: few
j_gene: TRBJ2-7
CDR3nt: TGTGCCAGCAGTGACGGGACAGACTCTTCCTACGAGCAGTACTTC
CDR3aa: CASSDGTDSSYEQYF

d_gene: NA
v_gene: TRBV7-9
abundance: NA
j_gene: TRBJ2-7
CDR3nt: TGTGCCAGCAGCTTAGCAGTCGGGGGCGGCTACGAGCAGTACTTC
CDR3aa: CASSLAVGGGYEQYF

d_gene: NA
v_gene: TRBV12-5
abundance: NA
j_gene: TRBJ2-7
CDR3nt: TGTGCTAGTGGTTTGGGGGCTTCCTACGAGCAGTACTTC
CDR3aa: CASGLGASYEQYF

d_gene: NA
v_gene: TRBV10-3
abundance: few
j_gene: TRBJ1-1
CDR3nt: TGTGCCATCAGTGAAGAGGGTATGAACACTGAAGCTTTCTTT
CDR3aa: CAISEEGMNTEAFF

d_gene: NA
v_gene: TRBV29-1
abundance: few
j_gene: TRBJ2-3
CDR3nt: TGCAGCGTTGAATGGGGGCTTGAGAGGGATACGCAGTATTTT
CDR3aa: CSVEWGLERDTQYF

d_gene: NA
v_gene: TRBV5-1
abundance: NA
j_gene: TRBJ2-5
CDR3nt: TGCGCCAGCAGCTTGGCGAAGCAAGGGACCCAGTACTTC
CDR3aa: CASSLAKQGTQYF

d_gene: TRBD2
v_gene: TRBV5-1
abundance: NA
j_gene: TRBJ2-3
CDR3nt: TGCGCCAGCAGCACCTCTAGCGGGACCCGCACAGATACGCAGTATTTT
CDR3aa: CASSTSSGTRTDTQYF

d_gene: NA
v_gene: TRBV6-5
abundance: few
j_gene: TRBJ2-7
CDR3nt: TGTGCCAGCAGTTACCGGCGGGGCCGACCGAGCTACGAGCAGTACTTC
CDR3aa: CASSYRRGRPSYEQYF

d_gene: TRBD2
v_gene: TRBV7-9
abundance: NA
j_gene: TRBJ2-1
CDR3nt: TGTGCCAGCAGCTCGTGGGTAGCGGGAGAGCAGTGGAATGAGCAGTTCTTC
CDR3aa: CASSSWVAGEQWNEQFF

d_gene: NA
v_gene: TRBV6-1
abundance: NA
j_gene: TRBJ2-7
CDR3nt: TGTGCCAGCAGAGCTCACAACAACGAGCAGTACTTC
CDR3aa: CASRAHNNEQYF

d_gene: TRBD1
v_gene: TRBV4-1
abundance: few
j_gene: TRBJ1-2
CDR3nt: TGCGCCAGCAGCCAAGCAGGGGGGACAGGGATCCATAGGGGCTACACCTTC
CDR3aa: CASSQAGGTGIHRGYTF

d_gene: TRBD1
v_gene: TRBV7-6
abundance: few
j_gene: TRBJ2-7
CDR3nt: TGTGCCAGCGGGACAGTGGGTTACGAGCAGTACTTC
CDR3aa: CASGTVGYEQYF

d_gene: TRBD2
v_gene: TRBV5-1
abundance: NA
j_gene: TRBJ2-5
CDR3nt: TGCGCCAGCAGCTTCACTAGCGGGGGGGCCAAGACCCAGTACTTC
CDR3aa: CASSFTSGGAKTQYF

d_gene: NA
v_gene: TRBV6-6
abundance: NA
j_gene: TRBJ1-5
CDR3nt: TGTGCCAGCCACAGAAGCAATCAGCCCCAGCATTTT
CDR3aa: CASHRSNQPQHF

d_gene: TRBD2
v_gene: TRBV7-2
abundance: NA
j_gene: TRBJ2-4
CDR3nt: TGTGCCAGCAGCTTAGGAGCGGGAGGTAACATTCAGTACTTC
CDR3aa: CASSLGAGGNIQYF

d_gene: NA
v_gene: TRBV7-9
abundance: NA
j_gene: TRBJ2-1
CDR3nt: TGTGCCAGCAGCTTAAGGGGGGAGAGCTACAATGAGCAGTTCTTC
CDR3aa: CASSLRGESYNEQFF

d_gene: TRBD1
v_gene: TRBV12-3/TRBV12-4
abundance: once
j_gene: TRBJ1-3
CDR3nt: TGTGCCAGCAGTCCCGCTGGACAGGGGGGACTCAAGTTT
CDR3aa: CASSPAGQGGLKF

d_gene: NA
v_gene: TRBV28
abundance: NA
j_gene: TRBJ2-4
CDR3nt: TGTGCCAGCAGTAAACGACAGGAGCTAGCCAAAAACATTCAGTACTTC
CDR3aa: CASSKRQELAKNIQYF

d_gene: TRBD2
v_gene: TRBV7-8
abundance: NA
j_gene: TRBJ2-7
CDR3nt: TGTGCCAGCAGCCCCCCCTCCGCTTTAGCGGGAGTCTCCCACGAGCAGTACTTC
CDR3aa: CASSPPSALAGVSHEQYF

d_gene: NA
v_gene: TRBV6-5
abundance: NA
j_gene: TRBJ2-1
CDR3nt: TGTGCCAGCAGTTACGTGGTAACCCGAGGGAATGAGCAGTTCTTC
CDR3aa: CASSYVVTRGNEQFF

d_gene: TRBD2
v_gene: TRBV9
abundance: NA
j_gene: TRBJ2-3
CDR3nt: TGTGCCAGCACCAAGGCCCGACTAGCGGGAGAGGGAGGCACAGATACGCAGTATTTT
CDR3aa: CASTKARLAGEGGTDTQYF

d_gene: NA
v_gene: TRBV12-3/TRBV12-4
abundance: NA
j_gene: TRBJ1-1
CDR3nt: TGTGCCAGCAGCCGGGGGGAGGGCACTGAAGCTTTCTTT
CDR3aa: CASSRGEGTEAFF

d_gene: TRBD2
v_gene: TRBV7-9
abundance: NA
j_gene: TRBJ2-2
CDR3nt: TGTGCCAGCAGCTTAGCCGCACGGTATGAGACTAGCAACACCGGGGAGCTGTTTTTT
CDR3aa: CASSLAARYETSNTGELFF

d_gene: NA
v_gene: TRBV6-6
abundance: NA
j_gene: TRBJ2-6
CDR3nt: TGTGCCAGCATCGACCAGGGGAGCGGGGCCAACGTCCTGACTTTC
CDR3aa: CASIDQGSGANVLTF

d_gene: TRBD1
v_gene: TRBV18
abundance: NA
j_gene: TRBJ1-1
CDR3nt: TGTGCCAGCTCACCGACAGGGCGGGACACTGAAGCTTTCTTT
CDR3aa: CASSPTGRDTEAFF

d_gene: TRBD2
v_gene: TRBV7-8
abundance: few
j_gene: TRBJ2-7
CDR3nt: TGTGCCAGCAGCTCAACTAGCGGGACCACCTTAAGGGAGCAGTACTTC
CDR3aa: CASSSTSGTTLREQYF

d_gene: NA
v_gene: TRBV13
abundance: few
j_gene: TRBJ1-5
CDR3nt: TGTGCCACCAGCGGGGGACGGGATCAGCCCCAGCATTTT
CDR3aa: CATSGGRDQPQHF

d_gene: NA
v_gene: TRBV6-2/TRBV6-3
abundance: NA
j_gene: TRBJ2-5
CDR3nt: TGTGCCAGCAGTTTTACGGGAGCTCAACAAGAGACCCAGTACTTC
CDR3aa: CASSFTGAQQETQYF

d_gene: TRBD2
v_gene: TRBV3-1
abundance: NA
j_gene: TRBJ2-5
CDR3nt: TGTGCCAGCAGCCAGGGTCGGTTAGCGGGGGGCCAAGAGACCCAGTACTTC
CDR3aa: CASSQGRLAGGQETQYF

d_gene: NA
v_gene: TRBV11-1
abundance: NA
j_gene: TRBJ2-7
CDR3nt: TGTGCCAGCAGCTTAAGGGCCTTCCCCAACGAGCAGTACTTC
CDR3aa: CASSLRAFPNEQYF

d_gene: TRBD2
v_gene: TRBV10-3
abundance: NA
j_gene: TRBJ2-1
CDR3nt: TGTGCCATCAGTGATCTGATTACGGGGGGGGAGGCCTACAATGAGCAGTTCTTC
CDR3aa: CAISDLITGGEAYNEQFF

d_gene: TRBD2
v_gene: TRBV6-2/TRBV6-3
abundance: NA
j_gene: TRBJ2-1
CDR3nt: TGTGCCAGCAGTCAGGGACTAGCGGGAGGGCCGGGTGAGCAGTTCTTC
CDR3aa: CASSQGLAGGPGEQFF

d_gene: NA
v_gene: TRBV20-1
abundance: NA
j_gene: TRBJ1-6
CDR3nt: TGCAGTGTAACAGACTCGAATTCACCCCTCCACTTT
CDR3aa: CSVTDSNSPLHF

d_gene: NA
v_gene: TRBV28
abundance: NA
j_gene: TRBJ2-6
CDR3nt: TGTGCCAGCAGTTTCGGCCAGATAAGCTCTGGGGCCAACGTCCTGACTTTC
CDR3aa: CASSFGQISSGANVLTF

d_gene: NA
v_gene: TRBV6-1
abundance: NA
j_gene: TRBJ2-2
CDR3nt: TGTGCCAGCAGTGAATCGCGGGTTAACACCGGGGAGCTGTTTTTT
CDR3aa: CASSESRVNTGELFF

d_gene: NA
v_gene: TRBV7-6
abundance: few
j_gene: TRBJ2-5
CDR3nt: TGTGCCAGCAGCTCGCAACCCCAGGGGGGGGAGACCCAGTACTTC
CDR3aa: CASSSQPQGGETQYF

d_gene: NA
v_gene: TRBV7-2
abundance: NA
j_gene: TRBJ2-1
CDR3nt: TGTGCCAGCAGCGCCAGTTGGAACCCCAATGAGCAGTTCTTC
CDR3aa: CASSASWNPNEQFF

d_gene: TRBD2
v_gene: TRBV5-1
abundance: NA
j_gene: TRBJ2-5
CDR3nt: TGCGCCAGCAGCTTAATACCGGGACTAGCGGGAGTAGAGACCCAGTACTTC
CDR3aa: CASSLIPGLAGVETQYF

d_gene: TRBD1
v_gene: TRBV29-1
abundance: NA
j_gene: TRBJ2-1
CDR3nt: TGCAGCGTTTATGACAGGGAGACCTACAATGAGCAGTTCTTC
CDR3aa: CSVYDRETYNEQFF

d_gene: NA
v_gene: TRBV12-3/TRBV12-4
abundance: NA
j_gene: TRBJ2-1
CDR3nt: TGTGCCAGCACCTCAGTAGACAGTCCAGTAGATGAGCAGTTCTTC
CDR3aa: CASTSVDSPVDEQFF

d_gene: TRBD1
v_gene: TRBV30
abundance: NA
j_gene: TRBJ2-7
CDR3nt: TGTGCCTGGAGCGTCGGGACAGGGTCCTACGAGCAGTACTTC
CDR3aa: CAWSVGTGSYEQYF

d_gene: TRBD1
v_gene: TRBV7-2
abundance: NA
j_gene: TRBJ1-4
CDR3nt: TGTGCCAGCAGCCTCAGGACAGGAAGCGAAAAACTGTTTTTT
CDR3aa: CASSLRTGSEKLFF